The next 7 T cell receptor beta chains were all read from a single sample in a study of CD4 T cells in relation to SARS-CoV-2 and coronaviruses. Sequencing was performed with immunoSEQ multiplex PCR; in TCRdb, only in-frame clones are kept and a portion is missing. Of about 28,000 clones in the sample, roughly 72% were seen once. Before the COVID-19 pandemic, during about 2010-2018, CD4+ T cells were taken from unexposed donors. After ten to eleven days of culture, CD4+ T cells were isolated. Their target antigens are unknown. The material sequenced was CD4+ T cells from PBMCs, cultured in vitro. All receptors derive from a human donor in good health.

The chain has TRBV5-1 and TRBJ2-7; D remains unclear. With 0 bases removed from V and 5 bases from J, the gap between germline ends came to 18 bases. The CDR3 is 16 residues long. CDR1 SGHRS and CDR2 YFSETQ come from the germline V gene. The chain's CDR3 is CASSLAGSLYGDEQYF. Written as DNA, the CDR3 is TGCGCCAGCAGCTTGGCCGGTAGCTTATACGGCGACGAGCAGTACTTC.

V and J are TRBV5-1 and TRBJ2-6, with 9 bases lining up with TRBD1. Germline V CDR1 and CDR2: SGHRS, YFSETQ. CDR3 length: 16 amino acids. V shed 8 bases, J shed 2 bases, and the junction held 8 bases outside the gene matches. CDR3 in amino acids: CASEQGALPGANVLTF. In nucleotides, the CDR3 is TGCGCCAGTGAACAGGGGGCATTACCTGGGGCCAACGTCCTGACTTTC.

A few counts support this clone. CDR3 nucleotides: TGTGCCAGCACCGGGAGGGGGGGTATTGGGTCCTACAATGAGCAGTTCTTC. Its protein product is CASTGRGGIGSYNEQFF. This rearrangement joins TRBV7-9 to TRBJ2-1, with 8 bases fitting TRBD2. Germline CDR1 reads SEHNR; CDR2 reads FQNEAQ (reference sequence). The CDR3 is 17 residues long. The J segment lost 1 base and the V segment lost 7 bases, leaving 12 bases of the junction unmatched.

The J gene is TRBJ1-5, the V gene TRBV12-5; 8 positions agree with TRBD1. Germline values: CDR1 LGHNT, CDR2 FRNRAP. The CDR3 consists of 19 residues. J lost 2 bases, V lost 6 bases, and 18 bases had no gene match. The CDR3 DNA reads as TGTGCTAGTGGACCTACACAGGGGGGTAGGGTATTTGGCAATCAGCCCCAGCATTTT. Protein: CASGPTQGGRVFGNQPQHF.

This chain joins TRBV4-3 and TRBJ2-2; tentatively, D is TRBD1 (6 bases). This CDR3 spans 15 amino acids. V lost 5 bases to trimming and J lost 7 bases, with 17 bases between them. Germline V gives CDR1 LGHNA, CDR2 YSLEER. For the CDR3, the DNA is TGCGCCAGCAGCAAGGCACAGGGCGCAGACGGGGAGCTGTTTTTT. Protein: CASSKAQGADGELFF.

The rearrangement links TRBV5-6 to TRBJ2-7; 7 bases agree with TRBD1. The V gene's germline CDR1 is SGHDT and CDR2 YYEEEE. The CDR3 is 15 amino acids. V dropped 0 bases and J dropped 5; count of bases not matched to a gene: 8. The CDR3 nucleotides read TGTGCCAGCAGCTTGGCCGGAGACAGGGCCCACGAGCAGTACTTC. Translation: CASSLAGDRAHEQYF.

The rearrangement uses TRBV5-4 and TRBJ1-1; 9 bases match TRBD1. V lost 4 bases and J lost 8; bases outside the gene matches: 9. This CDR3 spans 14 amino acids. CDR1 is SGHNT, CDR2 YYREEE, per germline (reference sequence). The CDR3 spells CASSPRTGAWEAFF. CDR3 coding DNA: TGTGCCAGCAGCCCGCGGACAGGGGCGTGGGAAGCTTTCTTT.